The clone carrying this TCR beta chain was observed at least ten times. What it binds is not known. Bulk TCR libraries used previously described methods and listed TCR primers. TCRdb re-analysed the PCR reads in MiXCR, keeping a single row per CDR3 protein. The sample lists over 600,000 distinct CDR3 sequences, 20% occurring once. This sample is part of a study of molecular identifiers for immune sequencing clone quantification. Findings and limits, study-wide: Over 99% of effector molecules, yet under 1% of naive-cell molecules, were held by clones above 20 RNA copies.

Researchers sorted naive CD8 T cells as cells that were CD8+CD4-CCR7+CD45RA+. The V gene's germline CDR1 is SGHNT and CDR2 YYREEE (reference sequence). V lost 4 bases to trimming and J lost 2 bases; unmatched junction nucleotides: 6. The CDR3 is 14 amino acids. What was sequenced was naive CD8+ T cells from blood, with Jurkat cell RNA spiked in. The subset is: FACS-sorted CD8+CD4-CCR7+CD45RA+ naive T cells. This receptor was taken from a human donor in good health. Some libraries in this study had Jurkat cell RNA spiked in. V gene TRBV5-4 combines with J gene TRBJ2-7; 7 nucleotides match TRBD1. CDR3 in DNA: TGTGCCAGCAGCCGTGGGACAGACACCTACGAGCAGTACTTC. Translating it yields CASSRGTDTYEQYF.